A single sample is the source of the 32 T cell receptor beta chains below, sequenced in a study of cytomegalovirus exposure and HLA in healthy donors. The PCR had 60 Vbeta and 13 Jbeta primers. Profiling relied on immunoSEQ multiplex PCR, and the TCRdb table lists in-frame clones only, not all of them. This sample has 150,000 to 200,000 clones; roughly two thirds occur once, and the top ten carry approximately 2.8%. The sequencing input was PBMCs. These receptor sequences come from a young woman in good health and CMV-seronegative.

The chain has TRBV13 and TRBJ2-3; D is perhaps TRBD2 (6 bases). Trimming shortened V by 0 bases and J by 6 bases, and 10 bases separated the two germline ends. This CDR3 contains 14 residues. The germline V gene encodes CDR1 PRHDT and CDR2 FYEKMQ (reference sequence). The CDR3 nucleotides are TGTGCCAGCAGCTTAGGCCGGGGGACGGATACGCAGTATTTT. Protein sequence: CASSLGRGTDTQYF.

The chain joins TRBV18 to TRBJ1-1; 8 nucleotides line up with TRBD1. The V gene end was trimmed by 5 bases and the J gene end by 0 bases; junction bases not matched to a gene: 5. The germline V gene encodes CDR1 KGHSH and CDR2 LQKENI. The CDR3 covers 15 residues. The CDR3 loop reads CASSMGQALNTEAFF. The CDR3 bases are TGTGCCAGCTCAATGGGACAGGCTTTGAACACTGAAGCTTTCTTT.

The gene calls are TRBV27 and TRBJ1-1, with TRBD1 as a possible D gene (5 bases). Germline lookup yields CDR1 MNHEY and CDR2 SMNVEV (reference sequence). This CDR3 region has 14 residues. Trimming took 3 bases from V and 5 from J, leaving 13 bases between them. The CDR3 reads CASSLSAGGTEAFF. CDR3 in DNA: TGTGCCAGCAGTTTGTCGGCGGGGGGTACTGAAGCTTTCTTT.

This chain joins TRBV19 and TRBJ1-5; TRBD1 agrees at 8 bases. This CDR3 is 13 amino acids long. J was trimmed by 5 bases and V by 6 bases; bases with no gene match: 3. CDR1 and CDR2 (germline): LNHDA, SQIVND (reference sequence). CDR3 sequence reads: CASSRGRDQPQHF. The CDR3 coding sequence is TGTGCCAGTAGCAGGGGGCGTGATCAGCCCCAGCATTTT.

The chain links TRBV11-2 to TRBJ2-1; 7 positions agree with TRBD2. Per germline, CDR1 SGHAT and CDR2 FQNNGV. The ends lost 5 bases at V and 4 bases at J; junction bases unmatched: 8. The CDR3 consists of 15 residues. The CDR3, as DNA: TGTGCCAGCAGCCAAGGGCTAGCGGAGTACAATGAGCAGTTCTTC. Translated, it gives CASSQGLAEYNEQFF.

The rearrangement links TRBV28 to TRBJ1-5; D gene unclear. V was trimmed by 7 bases and J by 5 bases, leaving 9 bases between them. Germline V gene lookup returns CDR1 MDHEN and CDR2 SYDVKM. The CDR3 runs 12 residues. The CDR3 coding sequence is TGTGCCAGCAATGAGGGTGATCAGCCCCAGCATTTT. It is translated as CASNEGDQPQHF.

The table lists this clone with a count of one. The chain links TRBV15 to TRBJ2-6, with D possibly TRBD2 on 5 matching bases. The CDR3 runs 16 residues. Trimming removed 1 base at V and 3 bases at J, with 10 bases between. The V gene's germline CDR1 is LNHNV and CDR2 YYDKDF (reference sequence). The CDR3 region is CATSRALGVGANVLTF. CDR3 bases: TGTGCCACCAGCAGAGCCCTCGGGGTTGGGGCCAACGTCCTGACTTTC.

The rearrangement joins TRBV29-1 to TRBJ1-2; D perhaps matches TRBD1 (6 bases). This CDR3 contains 11 residues. The V end was cut by 6 bases, the J end by 8 bases, with 13 bases between. CDR1 and CDR2 (germline): SQVTM, ANQGSEA. CDR3 in DNA: TGCAGCGTAACTTACAGGGCAGGCTACACCTTC. Translation gives CSVTYRAGYTF.

The V and J genes are TRBV2 and TRBJ1-5; possible D gene TRBD1, 6 bases. V lost 5 bases, J lost 7 bases, and 15 bases lay in between. The CDR3 is made up of 14 amino acids. The V gene's germline CDR1 is SNHLY and CDR2 FYNNEI. The CDR3 sequence: CASSLQGEGQPQHF. The DNA for the CDR3 is TGTGCCAGCAGTTTACAGGGTGAGGGCCAGCCCCAGCATTTT.

The chain couples TRBV6-5 to TRBJ2-5, with 9 bases identical to TRBD2. The trim removed 2 bases at V and 5 bases at J, leaving 9 bases unmatched. The length of the CDR3 is 16 residues. CDR1 and CDR2 (germline): MNHEY, SVGAGI. For the CDR3, the DNA is TGTGCCAGCAGTTACACAGGGTCTAGCGGGACGGAGACCCAGTACTTC. This translates into CASSYTGSSGTETQYF.

This chain joins TRBV2 and TRBJ1-1; 12 nucleotides line up with TRBD1. After removal of 6 bases from V and 4 bases from J, the junction contained 9 bases not matched to a gene. Germline lookup yields CDR1 SNHLY and CDR2 FYNNEI. The CDR3 sequence is 16 residues long. CDR3 in amino acids: CASRQGQGARGTEAFF. Here the CDR3 DNA reads TGTGCCAGCAGACAGGGACAGGGGGCGCGGGGCACTGAAGCTTTCTTT.

This clone was observed a single time. This sequence joins TRBV7-8 and TRBJ2-7; TRBD2 aligns across 12 bases. Germline-derived CDR1 and CDR2 are SGHVS and FQNEAQ. The CDR3 length is 15 residues. The V gene end was trimmed by 5 bases and the J gene end by 4 bases; junction bases not matched to a gene: 6. CDR3 coding DNA: TGTGCCAGCAGCACGGGACTAGCGGGTGGATACGAGCAGTACTTC. Its protein product is CASSTGLAGGYEQYF.

V gene TRBV30 combines with J gene TRBJ2-1, with 12 bases that match TRBD2. CDR1 is GTSNPN, CDR2 SVGIG, per germline (reference sequence). The V and J ends lost 3 bases and 6 bases, in that order; junction bases with no gene match: 9. CDR3 length: 16 residues. CDR3 DNA: TGTGCCTGGAGCCAAAGACTAGCGGGAGTCGGCAATGAGCAGTTCTTC. Protein product: CAWSQRLAGVGNEQFF.

This chain connects TRBV5-1 to TRBJ2-2, with 8 positions matching TRBD2. This CDR3 region has 16 residues. Per the germline V gene, CDR1 is SGHRS and CDR2 is YFSETQ. Trimming at V came to 4 bases and at J to 1 base, leaving 6 bases not matched to a gene. DNA for the CDR3: TGCGCCAGCAGCCTATCCGGGAGGGGGAACACCGGGGAGCTGTTTTTT. As protein: CASSLSGRGNTGELFF.

The chain is built from TRBV28 and TRBJ2-5, with 8 positions matching TRBD2. The J call may be faulty, since TRBJ2-7 better matches the DNA end. Germline V lookup: CDR1 MDHEN, CDR2 SYDVKM. The CDR3 is 14 residues long. The DNA of the CDR3 is TGTGCCAGCAGCCCCGGGAGGGCGGAATACGAGCAGTACTTC. This translates into CASSPGRAEYEQYF.

The count of this clone is one. The rearrangement links TRBV27 to TRBJ1-2, with a tentative D call TRBD1 (5 bases). CDR3 length: 11 amino acids. Looked up from germline, CDR1 is MNHEY and CDR2 is SMNVEV (reference sequence). V was cut by 10 bases and J by 8 bases, with 14 bases left in between. This chain's CDR3 is CATWGVYGYTF. DNA for the CDR3: TGTGCCACATGGGGGGTCTACGGCTACACCTTC.

A few counts support this clone. The chain joins TRBV28 to TRBJ2-6; 8 nucleotides line up with TRBD2. CDR3 length equals 16 residues. V was pared by 6 bases and J by 4 bases, with 8 bases of the junction left unmatched. CDR1 MDHEN and CDR2 SYDVKM come from the germline V gene. The CDR3 region has the DNA TGTGCCAGCAGATTCGGACTAGCTGCCGGGGCCAACGTCCTGACTTTC. This gives the protein CASRFGLAAGANVLTF.

The chain employs TRBV28 and TRBJ2-6; maybe TRBD1 (6 bases). Germline CDR1 MDHEN, CDR2 SYDVKM. Trimming took off 6 bases at V and 3 bases at J, with 12 bases between the two ends. The CDR3 runs to 15 residues. This CDR3 is CASRKQGIGANVLTF. DNA of the CDR3: TGTGCCAGCAGGAAACAGGGAATTGGGGCCAACGTCCTGACTTTC.

The CDR3 loop reads CTSGLANRGLVSHEQYF. The CDR3 nucleotides are TGCACCAGCGGCCTAGCCAATCGGGGACTAGTTTCCCACGAGCAGTACTTC. This chain joins TRBV1 and TRBJ2-7; TRBD2 is the table's D call and was not checked against the DNA. TRBV1 has pseudogene status. The CDR3 length is 17 residues.

This rearrangement joins TRBV29-1 to TRBJ2-2; the match to TRBD1 covers 9 bases. CDR1 and CDR2 (germline): SQVTM, ANQGSEA. The CDR3 has 12 amino acids. The V segment lost 7 bases and the J segment 6 bases; nucleotides outside the gene matches: 3. As DNA, the CDR3 is TGCAGCGCCGGGACAGGGTCCGGGGAGCTGTTTTTT. Protein product: CSAGTGSGELFF.

This chain connects TRBV29-1 to TRBJ2-6, with D possibly being TRBD1 (5 bases). CDR3 length: 14 amino acids. Trimming left V 7 bases short and J 2 bases short, with 12 bases between. Germline V gene data show CDR1 as SQVTM and CDR2 as ANQGSEA. The CDR3, as DNA: TGCAGCGCTGACAGCGTCCCTGGGGCCAACGTCCTGACTTTC. The encoded protein is CSADSVPGANVLTF. Complete variable domain (other parts from reference TRBV29-1 and TRBJ2-6): SAVISQKPSRDICQRGTSLTIQCQVDSQVTMMFWYRQQPGQSLTLIATANQGSEATYESGFVIDKFPISRPNLTFSTLTVSNMSPEDSSIYLCSADSVPGANVLTFGAGSRLTVL.

This clone was seen only a few times. The rearrangement links TRBV7-2 to TRBJ2-2; a possible D gene is TRBD2 (5 bases). V was pared by 5 bases and J by 7 bases, with 5 bases between. Germline assignment: CDR1 SGHTA and CDR2 FQGNSA. The CDR3 loop spans 11 amino acids. The CDR3 protein is CASSRDGELFF. The CDR3 DNA reads as TGTGCCAGCAGCCGGGACGGGGAGCTGTTTTTT. Full variable domain (outside the CDR3, taken from reference TRBV7-2 and TRBJ2-2): GAGVSQSPSNKVTEKGKDVELRCDPISGHTALYWYRQSLGQGLEFLIYFQGNSAPDKSGLPSDRFSAERTGGSVSTLTIQRTQQEDSAVYLCASSRDGELFFGEGSRLTVL.

The rearrangement joins TRBV30 to TRBJ2-2, with TRBD2 matching over 7 bases. There are 15 residues in the CDR3. Per germline, CDR1 GTSNPN and CDR2 SVGIG (reference sequence). With V trimmed by 3 bases and J by 2 bases, 6 bases remained unmatched. Written as DNA, the CDR3 is TGTGCCTGGAGGGCCCGGGGGGACAACACCGGGGAGCTGTTTTTT. Encoded protein: CAWRARGDNTGELFF.

A word on this clone: The sample holds other DNA sequences that translate to the same CDR3. V is TRBV5-1 and J is TRBJ1-4; D perhaps matches TRBD1 (6 bases). This CDR3 has 15 amino acids. With 2 bases removed from V and 1 base from J, the gap between germline ends came to 9 bases. Germline V CDR1 and CDR2: SGHRS, YFSETQ. CDR3 DNA sequence: TGCGCCAGCAGCTTACAGGGCGGAACTAATGAAAAACTGTTTTTT. It specifies CASSLQGGTNEKLFF.

The chain recombines TRBV20-1 with TRBJ1-1; D is ambiguous. Germline lookup yields CDR1 DFQATT and CDR2 SNEGSKA (reference sequence). Trimming took off 6 bases at V and 6 bases at J, with 11 bases between the two ends. This CDR3 spans 11 amino acids. CDR3 DNA: TGCAGTGCAGCCCCCCGGGCTGAAGCTTTCTTT. It yields the protein CSAAPRAEAFF.

A note on this clone: The junction shows a germline mismatch at one end, possibly a read error. The chain recombines TRBV7-9 with TRBJ2-2; 11 bases align to TRBD2. CDR3 size: 16 residues. Germline V CDR1 and CDR2: SEHNR, FQNEAQ (reference sequence). The CDR3 spells CASSFVLAGGLGELLF. Here the CDR3 DNA reads TGTGCCAGCAGCTTTGTTCTAGCGGGAGGTCTCGGGGAGCTGCTTTTT.

The chain uses TRBV28 and TRBJ2-1, with TRBD2 as a possible D gene (6 bases). The V gene lost 3 bases and the J gene lost 8 bases, with 8 bases spanning the gap. The CDR3 extends over 12 amino acids. CDR1 and CDR2 (germline): MDHEN, SYDVKM. CDR3 sequence: CASSFTSYEQFF. CDR3 DNA: TGTGCCAGCAGTTTTACTAGCTATGAGCAGTTCTTC. Looking up the rest from reference TRBV28 and TRBJ2-1 gives the full variable domain: DVKVTQSSRYLVKRTGEKVFLECVQDMDHENMFWYRQDPGLGLRLIYFSYDVKMKEKGDIPEGYSVSREKKERFSLILESASTNQTSMYLCASSFTSYEQFFGPGTRLTVL.

The V call is TRBV29-1, the J call TRBJ2-5, with TRBD1 matching 9 bases. The V gene's germline CDR1 is SQVTM and CDR2 ANQGSEA. V shed 8 bases, J shed 5 bases, and the junction held 6 bases outside the gene matches. The CDR3 length is 12 residues. CDR3 DNA sequence: TGCAGCACAATCACAGGGGGCGAGACCCAGTACTTC. This gives the protein CSTITGGETQYF.

The gene calls are TRBV5-1 and TRBJ2-7; 9 bases align to TRBD1. The germline gives CDR1 SGHRS, CDR2 YFSETQ. V lost 3 bases, J lost 5 bases, and 9 bases stayed unmatched. This CDR3 is built from 15 residues. The CDR3 sequence is CASSSLRQGDHEQYF. The CDR3 DNA follows: TGCGCCAGCAGCTCCCTTCGACAGGGGGACCACGAGCAGTACTTC.

The chain employs TRBV28 and TRBJ1-4; D gene uncertain. CDR1 is MDHEN and CDR2 is SYDVKM in the germline V gene. V was cut by 7 bases and J by 5 bases, with 14 bases left in between. The CDR3 has 14 residues. The CDR3 nucleotides read TGTGCCAGCACCACCCCGAGGGAGAATGAAAAACTGTTTTTT. Translating it yields CASTTPRENEKLFF.

The rearrangement joins TRBV6-1 to TRBJ2-3; 8 nucleotides match TRBD1. This CDR3 region has 16 residues. Germline CDR1 is MNHNS and CDR2 is SASEGT. V lost 6 bases and J lost 2; bases outside the gene matches: 10. The CDR3 DNA is TGTGCCAGCAGGGAACCCTACAGGGGGGCCACAGATACGCAGTATTTT. It yields the protein CASREPYRGATDTQYF.

The sample holds a few counts of this clone. V usage is TRBV6-5 and J usage is TRBJ2-1; TRBD1 aligns across 8 bases. The CDR3 runs to 15 residues. Germline-derived CDR1 and CDR2 are MNHEY and SVGAGI. Trimming cost V 5 bases and J 0 bases; bases outside gene matches: 3. CDR3 coding DNA: TGTGCCAGCAGTCGGGACAGGCGCTCCTACAATGAGCAGTTCTTC. This codes for CASSRDRRSYNEQFF.